The present TCR beta chain was sequenced within a study of PD-1 blockade in classical Hodgkin lymphoma. Study-level information: Patients had nivolumab dosed at 3 mg/kg, delivered intravenously every 2 weeks.

Details on this clone: The antigen is undetermined.

The table came from immunoSEQ multiplex PCR; TCRdb's copy has only in-frame clones and leaves some out. The data hold roughly 42,000 clones, with about two thirds observed a single time. After autologous stem cell transplantation all patients relapsed, and prior brentuximab vedotin exposure differed between cohorts. Trimming shortened V by 3 bases and J by 2 bases, and 20 bases separated the two germline ends. In germline, CDR1 is SQVTM, CDR2 ANQGSEA. This CDR3 is 16 amino acids long. Overall study findings and caveats: Those achieving complete response showed baseline diversity like newly diagnosed patients. TCR diversity rose significantly by C4D1 in CD4+ but not CD8+ cells.

V gene TRBV29-1 combines with J gene TRBJ2-7, with TRBD1 as a possible D gene (6 bases). This clonotype originated in a human donor with classical Hodgkin lymphoma. The sequencing used peripheral blood mononuclear cells (PBMCs), collected at baseline. In DNA, the CDR3 is TGCAGCGTTGATACACCACAGGGCAGGGGCGCCTACGAGCAGTACTTC. This codes for CSVDTPQGRGAYEQYF.